What follows is one T cell receptor (beta chain) and its context. The protocol was immunoSEQ multiplex PCR, while the TCRdb copy is restricted to in-frame clones and leaves out a portion. The sample gives around 200,000 clones, roughly 94% of which show up once; 1.5% is in the top ten. Germline-derived CDR1 and CDR2 are MGHRA and YSYEKL. Trimming took 3 bases from V and 6 from J; bases not matched to a gene: 11. The CDR3 extends over 16 amino acids. The sample belongs to a study of control samples from healthy donors and cancer patients. Material: blood. This sequence joins TRBV4-1 and TRBJ1-1, with 9 bases that match TRBD1. This TCR was sampled from a man aged 50 to 60 in good health. CDR3 nucleotide sequence: TGCGCCAGCAGCCAGCCGGGACAGGGCCGTAGGGCTGAAGCTTTCTTT. Residues: CASSQPGQGRRAEAFF.